This T cell receptor beta chain was sequenced in a study of cytomegalovirus exposure and HLA in healthy donors. It was with 60 Vbeta and 13 Jbeta primers that the PCR ran. TCRdb keeps only in-frame clones here, not all; method: immunoSEQ multiplex PCR. The sample yields 210,000 or so clones, more than 70% seen once. CDR1 and CDR2 from the germline V gene are SGHRS and YFSETQ. The CDR3 extends over 15 amino acids. Trimming pared 3 bases from V and 8 bases from J, leaving 20 bases between. This clonotype originated in a human donor in good health. The chain recombines TRBV5-1 with TRBJ1-2; D may be TRBD1 (5 bases). Input material: PBMCs. The CDR3 sequence: CASSSLREPRGGYTF. CDR3 coding DNA: TGCGCCAGCAGCTCACTTAGGGAGCCCCGGGGGGGCTACACCTTC. Combining the CDR3 with reference TRBV5-1 and TRBJ1-2 gives the whole variable domain KAGVTQTPRYLIKTRGQQVTLSCSPISGHRSVSWYQQTPGQGLQFLFEYFSETQRNKGNFPGRFSGRQFSNSRSEMNVSTLELGDSALYLCASSSLREPRGGYTFGSGTRLTVV.